This T cell receptor (beta chain) was sequenced for a study of T cell responses to AZD1222 COVID-19 vaccine. Study-wide results and caveats: Nearly half of spike-specific TCRs reportedly target variant regions that are unmutated in the B.1.351 and B.1.1.7 variants. Spike-specific TCR depth and breadth grew after two AZD1222 doses. Only after the peak T cell response were repertoires sampled.

CDR1 is LNHDA, CDR2 SQIVND, per germline (reference sequence). CDR3 size: 13 residues. J gave up 4 bases and V 6 bases, and 3 bases lay outside the gene matches. Concerning this clone itself: Antigen unknown.

Profiling relied on immunoSEQ multiplex PCR, and the TCRdb table lists in-frame clones only, not all of them. The table records roughly 180,000 clones, over 75% of them present only once. This receptor was identified in an adult in good health. The V call is TRBV19, the J call TRBJ1-5; 7 bases are shared with TRBD1. The sample consisted of peripheral blood, taken on day 0 of AZD1222 vaccination. Written as DNA, the CDR3 is TGTGCCAGTAGCAAGGACAGGAATCAGCCCCAGCATTTT. Its protein product is CASSKDRNQPQHF. Full variable domain (outside the CDR3, taken from reference TRBV19 and TRBJ1-5): DGGITQSPKYLFRKEGQNVTLSCEQNLNHDAMYWYRQDPGQGLRLIYYSQIVNDFQKGDIAEGYSVSREKKESFPLTVTSAQKNPTAFYLCASSKDRNQPQHFGDGTRLSIL.